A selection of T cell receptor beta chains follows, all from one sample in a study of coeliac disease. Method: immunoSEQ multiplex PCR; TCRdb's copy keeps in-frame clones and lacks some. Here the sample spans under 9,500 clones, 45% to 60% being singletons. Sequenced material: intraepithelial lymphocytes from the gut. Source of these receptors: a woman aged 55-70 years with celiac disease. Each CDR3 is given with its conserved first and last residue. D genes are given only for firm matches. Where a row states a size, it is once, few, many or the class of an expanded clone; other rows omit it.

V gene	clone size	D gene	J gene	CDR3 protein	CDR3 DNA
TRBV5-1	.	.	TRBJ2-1	CASSLDGLTSYNEQFF	TGCGCCAGCAGCTTGGACGGACTAACCTCCTACAATGAGCAGTTCTTC
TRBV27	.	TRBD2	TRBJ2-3	CASSLAGGVPTDTQYF	TGTGCCAGCAGCCTAGCGGGGGGGGTCCCCACAGATACGCAGTATTTT
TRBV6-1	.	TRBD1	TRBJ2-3	CASSEGYGQDPTDTQYF	TGTGCCAGCAGTGAGGGTTATGGACAGGACCCCACAGATACGCAGTATTTT
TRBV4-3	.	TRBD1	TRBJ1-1	CASSQGPGWPRGISVGTEAFF	TGCGCCAGCAGCCAAGGACCAGGATGGCCCAGGGGGATATCAGTTGGGACTGAAGCTTTCTTT
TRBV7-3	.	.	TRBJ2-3	CASSSPYDFRPGARTYTDTQYF	TGTGCCAGCAGCTCGCCGTACGACTTCCGTCCTGGGGCCCGAACTTACACAGATACGCAGTATTTT
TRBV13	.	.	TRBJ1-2	CASSPRTSNYGYTF	TGTGCCAGCAGCCCCCGGACATCCAACTATGGCTACACCTTC
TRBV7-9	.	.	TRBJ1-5	CASRRGNQPQHF	TGTGCCAGCAGAAGAGGGAATCAGCCCCAGCATTTT
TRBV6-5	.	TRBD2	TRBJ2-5	CASSSAPGLAEETQYF	TGTGCCAGCAGTTCGGCCCCGGGACTAGCGGAAGAGACCCAGTACTTC
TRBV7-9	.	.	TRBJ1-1	CASSPLGTRGTEAFF	TGTGCCAGCAGCCCGCTTGGGACAAGGGGCACTGAAGCTTTCTTT
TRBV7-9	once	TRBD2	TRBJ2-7	CASSLLASGDYEQYF	TGTGCCAGCAGCTTACTCGCTAGCGGGGACTACGAGCAGTACTTC
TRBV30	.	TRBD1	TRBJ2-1	CAWVQGIGYYNEQFF	TGTGCCTGGGTACAGGGGATAGGGTACTACAATGAGCAGTTCTTC
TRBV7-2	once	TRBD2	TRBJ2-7	CASSLALGSGSYEQYF	TGTGCCAGCAGCTTAGCGCTGGGGAGCGGGAGCTACGAGCAGTACTTC
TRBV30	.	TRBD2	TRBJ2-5	CAWTGGETQYF	TGTGCCTGGACGGGGGGAGAGACCCAGTACTTC
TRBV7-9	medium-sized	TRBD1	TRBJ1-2	CASSPTGPYGYTF	TGTGCCAGCAGCCCGACAGGGCCCTATGGCTACACCTTC
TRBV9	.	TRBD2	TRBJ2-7	CASSPGLAGYEQYF	TGTGCCAGCAGCCCCGGGCTAGCGGGATACGAGCAGTACTTC
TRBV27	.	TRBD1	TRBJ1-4	CASSSLTGSSEKLFF	TGTGCCAGCAGTTCCTTGACAGGGTCGAGTGAAAAACTGTTTTTT
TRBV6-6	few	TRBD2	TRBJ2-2	CASTTSGGLSGELFF	TGTGCCAGCACCACTAGCGGGGGGTTGTCCGGGGAGCTGTTTTTT
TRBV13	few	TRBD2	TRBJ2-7	CASSPSLADREQYF	TGTGCCAGCAGCCCCTCACTAGCGGACAGAGAGCAGTACTTC
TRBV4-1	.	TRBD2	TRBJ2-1	CASSHIGTTNNEQFF	TGCGCCAGCAGCCACATCGGGACTACAAACAATGAGCAGTTCTTC
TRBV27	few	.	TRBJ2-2	CASRLRGAGELFF	TGTGCCAGCAGGCTTAGAGGTGCCGGGGAGCTGTTTTTT
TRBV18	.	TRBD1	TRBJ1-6	CASSDRGSDSPLHF	TGTGCCAGCTCAGACAGGGGCTCGGATTCACCCCTCCACTTT
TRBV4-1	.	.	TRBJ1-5	CASSQGEGHISFNQPQHF	TGCGCCAGCAGCCAAGGGGAGGGACATATCAGCTTCAATCAGCCCCAGCATTTT
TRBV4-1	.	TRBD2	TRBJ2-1	CASSLSGLAGGLENEQFF	TGCGCCAGCAGCCTCTCGGGACTAGCGGGAGGTCTGGAGAATGAGCAGTTCTTC
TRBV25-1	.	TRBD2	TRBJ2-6	CASSEYGGAGANVLTF	TGTGCCAGCAGTGAATATGGGGGGGCTGGGGCCAACGTCCTGACTTTC
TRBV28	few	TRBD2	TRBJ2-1	CASSTSGGNEQFF	TGTGCCAGCAGCACTAGCGGGGGAAATGAGCAGTTCTTC
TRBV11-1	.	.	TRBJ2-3	CASSLGQGTDTQYF	TGTGCCAGCAGCTTGGGGCAGGGCACAGATACGCAGTATTTT
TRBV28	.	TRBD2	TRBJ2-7	CASSLSGGVSVLEQYF	TGTGCCAGCAGTTTATCTGGGGGGGTGTCAGTCTTAGAGCAGTACTTC
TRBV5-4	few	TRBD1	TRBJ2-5	CASSLDREETQYF	TGTGCCAGCAGCTTAGACAGGGAGGAGACCCAGTACTTC
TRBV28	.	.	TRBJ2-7	CASSLEQTYEQYF	TGTGCCAGCAGTTTAGAACAGACCTACGAGCAGTACTTC